This T cell receptor (beta chain) stems from a study of healthy donors' naive CD4 and CD8 T cells. The V and J ends lost 3 bases and 3 bases respectively, with 12 bases between them. The CDR3 loop spans 14 amino acids. The V gene's germline CDR1 is LGHNA and CDR2 YSLEER. Each TCR library used roughly 490 ng of total RNA and a linear amplification protocol. Using its own MiXCR run on the reads, TCRdb lists one record per CDR3 protein. The table lists approximately 200,000 distinct CDR3 sequences, 74% of them singletons. The receptor was derived from a pool of human donors in good health; the sample pools cells from several healthy donors. Sequencing used naive CD4+ and CD8+ T cells sorted from blood, pooled from several donors. The gene calls are TRBV4-3 and TRBJ2-7; tentatively, D is TRBD1 (5 bases). CDR3 sequence (DNA): TGCGCCAGCAGCCAGACGACAGCCCTCTACGAGCAGTACTTC. As protein: CASSQTTALYEQYF.